This entry features one T cell receptor (beta chain) sequence. The antigen remains undetermined. The sample originates from a study of T cell repertoires in cytomegalovirus infection. Turning to the study itself: Shared public TCR beta signatures pointed to both CMV infection and a matching HLA type.

TCRdb reprocessed the reads with MiXCR, giving one entry per CDR3 protein. The table includes hundreds of thousands of distinct CDR3 sequences, roughly 36% detected once. The CDR3 runs 17 residues. The V end was cut by 1 base, the J end by 3 bases, with 18 bases between. Germline CDR1 and CDR2: SGHVS and FNYEAQ. The clonotype was recovered from a human donor in good health (CMV status not recorded). Some clones in this sample may be carry-over from other donors' samples. The chain carries TRBV7-6 and TRBJ1-1; weak D call: TRBD1 (6 bases). The material was cultured PBMCs, obtained from culture after CMV antigen stimulation. The CDR3 DNA sequence: TGTGCCAGCAGCTTAGGCTTTCGGGGGGCGCGGGACACTGAAGCTTTCTTT. Its protein product is CASSLGFRGARDTEAFF. Combining the CDR3 with reference TRBV7-6 and TRBJ1-1 gives the whole variable domain GAGVSQSPRYKVTKRGQDVALRCDPISGHVSLYWYRQALGQGPEFLTYFNYEAQQDKSGLPNDRFSAERPEGSISTLTIQRTEQRDSAMYRCASSLGFRGARDTEAFFGQGTRLTVV.